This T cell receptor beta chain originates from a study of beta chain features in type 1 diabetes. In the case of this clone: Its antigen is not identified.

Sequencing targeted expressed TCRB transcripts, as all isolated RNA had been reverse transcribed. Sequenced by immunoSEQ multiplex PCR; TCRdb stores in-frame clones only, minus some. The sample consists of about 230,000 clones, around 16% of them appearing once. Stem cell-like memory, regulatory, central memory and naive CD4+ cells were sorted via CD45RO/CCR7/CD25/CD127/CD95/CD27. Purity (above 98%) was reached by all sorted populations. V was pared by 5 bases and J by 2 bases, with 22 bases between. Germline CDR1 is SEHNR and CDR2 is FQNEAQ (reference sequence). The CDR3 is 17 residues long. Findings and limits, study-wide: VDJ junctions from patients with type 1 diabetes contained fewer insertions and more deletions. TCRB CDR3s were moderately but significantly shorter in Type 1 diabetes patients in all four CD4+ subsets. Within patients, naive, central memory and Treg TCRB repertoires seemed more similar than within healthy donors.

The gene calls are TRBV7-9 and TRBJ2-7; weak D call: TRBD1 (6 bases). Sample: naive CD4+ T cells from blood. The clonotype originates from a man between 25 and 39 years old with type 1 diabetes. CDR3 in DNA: TGTGCCAGCAGCATCGACCTTACAGGGTACCCTCCCTACGAGCAGTACTTC. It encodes CASSIDLTGYPPYEQYF. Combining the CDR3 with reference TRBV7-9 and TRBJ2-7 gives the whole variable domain DTGVSQNPRHKITKRGQNVTFRCDPISEHNRLYWYRQTLGQGPEFLTYFQNEAQLEKSRLLSDRFSAERPKGSFSTLEIQRTEQGDSAMYLCASSIDLTGYPPYEQYFGPGTRLTVT.